What follows are 2 T cell receptor beta chains derived from one specimen sequenced in a study of blood T cell repertoires in COVID-19. Profiling relied on immunoSEQ multiplex PCR, and the TCRdb table lists in-frame clones only, not all of them. The repertoire holds about 400,000 clones, with roughly 90% as singletons. The sample taken for sequencing was peripheral blood. Receptors originate from a man aged 35 to 55 with acute or convalescent COVID-19.

The chain links TRBV10-2 to TRBJ2-7; D gene uncertain. Per germline, CDR1 WSHSY and CDR2 SAAADI. The CDR3 runs to 11 residues. Trimming removed 3 bases from V and 4 bases from J, with 4 bases in between. The CDR3 DNA sequence: TGCGCCAGCAGTGACTTTTACGAGCAGTACTTC. Amino acid sequence: CASSDFYEQYF.

This sequence joins TRBV5-1 and TRBJ1-4; 7 bases are shared with TRBD1. Trimming at V came to 4 bases and at J to 3 bases, leaving 15 bases not matched to a gene. CDR1 and CDR2 (germline): SGHRS, YFSETQ. The CDR3 runs 18 residues. CDR3 nucleotides: TGCGCCAGCAGCGTGGGACAGTCCCTACGCGGGGCTAATGAAAAACTGTTTTTT. Translated, it gives CASSVGQSLRGANEKLFF.